The 20 T cell receptor beta chains presented below share a single source sample, sequenced in a study of T cell repertoires in cytomegalovirus infection. Their antigens are not known. MiXCR, run by TCRdb on the reads, gives a single entry per CDR3 protein. This table holds approximately 110,000 distinct CDR3 sequences, about a tenth found once. Source material: PBMCs, sequenced either directly or after in vitro stimulation (not recorded which). The receptor set was obtained from a human donor in good health (CMV status not recorded). Some clones in this sample may be carry-over from other donors' samples.

This clonotype was seen a handful of times. This chain uses TRBV3-1 with TRBJ2-1, with D uncertain. Germline CDR1 LGHDT, CDR2 YNNKEL (reference sequence). V was pared by 2 bases and J by 12 bases, with 14 bases between. CDR3 length: 13 amino acids. CDR3 nucleotides: TGTGCCAGCAGCCAAAATGACGGCCTTCGGCAGTTCTTC. Translated, it gives CASSQNDGLRQFF.

V is TRBV12-3 or TRBV12-4 and J is TRBJ1-4, with no clear D. The V gene lost 3 bases and the J gene lost 4 bases, with 12 bases spanning the gap. The CDR3 is 15 residues long. CDR3 nucleotides: TGTGCCAGCAGTTTTGGACGGCGATATAATGAAAAACTGTTTTTT. This sequence encodes CASSFGRRYNEKLFF.

This clonotype showed up many times. DNA of the CDR3: TGTGCCATCAGCTTCCAGGACGGCGCAGATACGCAGTATTTT. It specifies CAISFQDGADTQYF. The chain combines TRBV10-3 with TRBJ2-3; D remains unclear. The length of the CDR3 is 14 residues. Trimming pared 6 bases from V and 4 bases from J, leaving 14 bases between. From germline, CDR1 is ENHRY and CDR2 SYGVKD.

The gene calls are TRBV29-1 and TRBJ2-7; TRBD2 matches at 7 bases. The length of the CDR3 is 12 residues. Looked up from germline, CDR1 is SQVTM and CDR2 is ANQGSEA. With 5 bases clipped from V and 6 bases from J, the junction kept 7 bases outside the gene matches. The CDR3 here is CSVQNPSGEQYF. CDR3 DNA sequence: TGCAGCGTTCAAAACCCTAGCGGCGAGCAGTACTTC.

This clonotype occurred many times. The gene calls are TRBV6-2 or TRBV6-3 and TRBJ2-7; TRBD1 matches at 7 bases. CDR3 length: 17 residues. Trimming removed 6 bases from V and 0 bases from J; junction bases left unmatched: 14. From germline, CDR1 is MNHEY and CDR2 SVGEGT. The DNA for the CDR3 is TGTGCCAGCAGCCGCACCGTGACAGGGTCTGCCTCCTACGAGCAGTACGTC. Amino acid sequence: CASSRTVTGSASYEQYV.

This sequence joins TRBV5-1 and TRBJ1-1, with 10 bases aligning to TRBD1. The CDR3 covers 17 residues. The V gene's germline CDR1 is SGHRS and CDR2 YFSETQ. J lost 1 base, V lost 3 bases, and 9 bases had no gene match. CDR3 protein: CASSSGTGEFANTEAFF. The CDR3 DNA sequence: TGCGCCAGCAGCTCCGGGACAGGGGAATTCGCGAACACTGAAGCTTTCTTT.

Many counts were recorded for this clonotype. This chain links TRBV7-6 with TRBJ2-1, with D possibly matching TRBD2 (5 bases). V lost 5 bases and J 6 bases, leaving 11 bases between the germline ends. Germline V lookup: CDR1 SGHVS, CDR2 FNYEAQ. The CDR3 covers 13 residues. CDR3 nucleotides: TGTGCCAGCAGCCAGCGGATTGGCAATGAGCAGTTCTTC. Its protein is CASSQRIGNEQFF.

This clonotype was counted only a few times. V is TRBV19 and J is TRBJ2-7; 7 bases fit TRBD2. Germline values: CDR1 LNHDA, CDR2 SQIVND (reference sequence). V lost 5 bases and J lost 7; bases outside the gene matches: 14. The CDR3 runs 15 residues. The CDR3 bases are TGTGCCAGTAGTGTAAATCTAGCGGCCCTGGGGGAGCAGTACTTC. The encoded protein is CASSVNLAALGEQYF.

At least ten counts were recorded for this clonotype. V usage is TRBV19 and J usage is TRBJ2-6; the match to TRBD2 covers 14 bases. The CDR3 has 19 residues. Germline-derived CDR1 and CDR2 are LNHDA and SQIVND (reference sequence). The V and J ends lost 1 base and 3 bases, in that order; junction bases with no gene match: 5. The DNA of the CDR3 is TGTGCCAGTAGTATAGGACTAGCGGGAGGGCCATATGGGGCCAACGTCCTGACTTTC. Residues: CASSIGLAGGPYGANVLTF. Supplemented by reference TRBV19 and TRBJ2-6, the full variable domain reads DGGITQSPKYLFRKEGQNVTLSCEQNLNHDAMYWYRQDPGQGLRLIYYSQIVNDFQKGDIAEGYSVSREKKESFPLTVTSAQKNPTAFYLCASSIGLAGGPYGANVLTFGAGSRLTVL.

This clonotype was seen repeatedly, ten times or more. The chain links TRBV5-1 to TRBJ1-4, with TRBD1 as a possible D gene (5 bases). With 0 bases removed from V and 5 bases from J, the gap between germline ends came to 14 bases. There are 16 residues in the CDR3. The germline V gene has CDR1 SGHRS and CDR2 YFSETQ. The CDR3 region has the DNA TGCGCCAGCAGCTTGGGGGCCAGCGGGGGGAATGAAAAACTGTTTTTT. Its protein is CASSLGASGGNEKLFF.

This clonotype showed up many times. The V and J genes are TRBV7-2 and TRBJ1-1; tentative D call: TRBD1 (5 bases). Germline V CDR1 and CDR2: SGHTA, FQGNSA. Trimming stripped 0 bases from V and 4 bases from J, with 9 bases between. The CDR3 extends over 14 amino acids. The chain's CDR3 is CASSLAQGFTEAFF. CDR3 DNA: TGTGCCAGCAGCTTAGCGCAGGGATTCACTGAAGCTTTCTTT. Based on the CDR3 plus reference TRBV7-2 and TRBJ1-1, the full variable domain is GAGVSQSPSNKVTEKGKDVELRCDPISGHTALYWYRQSLGQGLEFLIYFQGNSAPDKSGLPSDRFSAERTGGSVSTLTIQRTQQEDSAVYLCASSLAQGFTEAFFGQGTRLTVV.

Ten or more counts support this clonotype. This rearrangement joins TRBV6-2 or TRBV6-3 to TRBJ1-1, with no clear D. This CDR3 has 14 amino acids. Germline V CDR1 and CDR2: MNHEY, SVGEGT. V dropped 5 bases and J dropped 7 bases, with 17 bases sitting between them. This CDR3 is CASSGHTPDGEAFF. For the CDR3, the DNA is TGTGCCAGCAGTGGCCATACCCCGGATGGTGAAGCTTTCTTT.

This clonotype has just a few counts. The J gene is TRBJ1-4, the V gene TRBV7-6; D is undetermined. CDR3 length equals 11 residues. The germline V gene has CDR1 SGHVS and CDR2 FNYEAQ. V lost 0 bases and J lost 11, with 4 bases in between. CDR3 protein: CASSLAGKLFF. CDR3 nucleotide sequence: TGTGCCAGCAGCTTAGCTGGGAAACTGTTTTTT.

CDR3 sequence: CASSPPSGPNEQFF. CDR3 coding DNA: TGTGCCAGCAGCCCCCCCTCGGGCCCGAATGAGCAGTTCTTC. This sequence joins TRBV11-2 and TRBJ2-1, with D unclear. Trimming pared 5 bases from V and 7 bases from J, leaving 15 bases between. This CDR3 comprises 14 residues. Per germline, CDR1 SGHAT and CDR2 FQNNGV. Full variable domain (rest looked up from reference TRBV11-2 and TRBJ2-1): EAGVAQSPRYKIIEKRQSVAFWCNPISGHATLYWYQQILGQGPKLLIQFQNNGVVDDSQLPKDRFSAERLKGVDSTLKIQPAKLEDSAVYLCASSPPSGPNEQFFGPGTRLTVL.

This clonotype has a count of ten or more. The chain employs TRBV11-2 and TRBJ2-1; 8 bases are a match to TRBD2. Looked up from germline, CDR1 is SGHAT and CDR2 is FQNNGV. This CDR3 contains 14 residues. The V segment lost 3 bases and the J segment 10 bases; nucleotides outside the gene matches: 8. This chain's CDR3 is CASSLGTRWSEQFF. For the CDR3, the DNA is TGTGCCAGCAGCTTGGGGACTAGGTGGTCAGAGCAGTTCTTC.

This clonotype was counted ten times or more. The chain links TRBV7-9 to TRBJ2-7; 9 bases are a match to TRBD2. The CDR3 is 14 residues long. The germline gives CDR1 SEHNR, CDR2 FQNEAQ (reference sequence). V shed 5 bases and J 4 bases; nucleotides not matched to a gene: 6. In DNA form, the CDR3 reads TGTGCCAGCAGCCTACCACTAGCGGGTTACGAGCAGTACTTC. Translation gives CASSLPLAGYEQYF.

In its sample, this clonotype was seen many times. This rearrangement joins TRBV7-2 to TRBJ1-2; 7 nucleotides agree with TRBD1. The germline V gene encodes CDR1 SGHTA and CDR2 FQGNSA. V lost 5 bases to trimming and J lost 1 base; unmatched junction nucleotides: 4. This CDR3 has 14 residues. The chain's CDR3 is CASSQGQLNYGYTF. Here the CDR3 DNA reads TGTGCCAGCAGCCAGGGACAGCTTAACTATGGCTACACCTTC.

V is TRBV20-1 and J is TRBJ2-1; D gene ambiguous. V was shortened by 6 bases and J by 1 base, with 13 bases between the two germline ends. Germline CDR1 DFQATT, CDR2 SNEGSKA (reference sequence). CDR3 length equals 14 residues. The CDR3 loop is CSARREESYNEQFF. The CDR3 DNA reads TGCAGTGCCAGAAGAGAAGAATCCTACAATGAGCAGTTCTTC.

Many counts were recorded for this clonotype. The gene calls are TRBV20-1 and TRBJ1-5; D gene unclear. V lost 6 bases and J lost 0, with 6 bases in between. Looked up from germline, CDR1 is DFQATT and CDR2 is SNEGSKA (reference sequence). The CDR3 spans 12 residues. The DNA of the CDR3 is TGCAGTGCAAGGGATAGCAATCAGCCCCAGCATTTT. Translating it yields CSARDSNQPQHF.

This clonotype was recorded at least ten times. The chain is built from TRBV7-2 and TRBJ1-2, with 8 bases fitting TRBD1. Trimming at V came to 5 bases and at J to 2 bases, leaving 7 bases not matched to a gene. The V gene's germline CDR1 is SGHTA and CDR2 FQGNSA. The CDR3 has 15 amino acids. CDR3: CASSRDSGGNYGYTF. The CDR3 bases are TGTGCCAGCAGCCGAGATTCAGGGGGCAACTATGGCTACACCTTC.